The clone carrying this TCR beta chain turned up a few times. Its antigen remains unknown. These data originate in a study of T cells after yellow fever vaccination. Broader study findings: Clonotypes appearing in both CD4 and CD8 compartments existed, and their share was small. Repertoires sorted by FACS could include abundant clonotypes that are contaminants from the bulk population. Booster sampling recovered most clones from primary vaccination (roughly 96% CD4, roughly 88% CD8).

Germline V CDR1 and CDR2: SGHRS, YFSETQ. The CDR3 extends over 14 amino acids. The germline V and J ends were trimmed by 0 bases and 1 base, with 7 bases remaining between them. The authors made TCR cDNA by 5'RACE template switching, adding a universal primer site and UMIs. TCRdb redid the calling of the 5' RACE reads with MiXCR, one entry per CDR3 protein. The data hold under 350,000 distinct CDR3 sequences, with approximately 4% observed a single time. The source was PBMCs, collected 5 days after the yellow fever booster vaccination. The chain uses TRBV5-1 and TRBJ1-1; D remains ambiguous. The origin of this receptor is a man between 18 and 29 years old who received the YFV17D yellow fever vaccine. CDR3 in amino acids: CASSLASANTEAFF. CDR3 DNA: TGCGCCAGCAGCTTGGCGTCCGCGAACACTGAAGCTTTCTTT.